Each of the 16 T cell receptor beta chains below was sequenced from the same sample in a study of long-term antiretroviral therapy in people with HIV. Run at survey level, the immunoSEQ assay was version v3.0. Measured with immunoSEQ multiplex PCR; TCRdb has only the in-frame clones, and not every one. The data contain tens of thousands of clones, almost 95% of them singletons. The source was unsorted PBMCs, collected 4.4 years after starting antiretroviral therapy. The receptor source for this set is a woman aged 45-60 years with HIV.

The chain uses TRBV6-6 and TRBJ1-2, with no clear D. The CDR3 contains 13 residues. Germline V gene sequence: CDR1 MNHNY, CDR2 SVGAGI (reference sequence). Trimming cost V 6 bases and J 7 bases, with 15 bases left between them. The CDR3 DNA follows: TGTGCCAGCAGCCCTCGTCTGGCCGGTGGCTACACCTTC. This translates into CASSPRLAGGYTF.

V gene TRBV7-9 combines with J gene TRBJ2-5, with TRBD2 matching over 7 bases. Germline CDR1 is SEHNR and CDR2 is FQNEAQ (reference sequence). This CDR3 contains 15 residues. V shed 1 base, J shed 10 bases, and the junction held 12 bases outside the gene matches. CDR3 in amino acids: CASSLGGRDGGYQYF. DNA for the CDR3: TGTGCCAGCAGCTTAGGGGGGAGGGACGGGGGATACCAGTACTTC.

The J gene is TRBJ1-2, the V gene TRBV15; D is undetermined. Germline CDR1 is LNHNV and CDR2 is YYDKDF (reference sequence). V lost 1 base and J lost 4, with 10 bases in between. The CDR3 extends over 14 amino acids. The chain's CDR3 is CATSRVITSYGYTF. DNA for the CDR3: TGTGCCACCAGCAGAGTCATCACAAGCTATGGCTACACCTTC. Combining the CDR3 with reference TRBV15 and TRBJ1-2 gives the whole variable domain DAMVIQNPRYQVTQFGKPVTLSCSQTLNHNVMYWYQQKSSQAPKLLFHYYDKDFNNEADTPDNFQSRRPNTSFCFLDIRSPGLGDTAMYLCATSRVITSYGYTFGSGTRLTVV.

The chain recombines TRBV29-1 with TRBJ2-5; 8 bases match TRBD1. The CDR3 loop spans 16 amino acids. Per the germline V gene, CDR1 is SQVTM and CDR2 is ANQGSEA. Unmatched junction bases numbered 13, after V lost 3 bases and J lost 4 bases. In DNA, the CDR3 is TGCAGCGTTGATCTCCCGACAGGGGTGATTGGAGAGACCCAGTACTTC. It codes for CSVDLPTGVIGETQYF.

This clone was seen once. The rearrangement uses TRBV30 and TRBJ2-1; 11 bases align to TRBD2. Germline CDR1 reads GTSNPN; CDR2 reads SVGIG (reference sequence). Trimming removed 4 bases from V and 3 bases from J; junction bases left unmatched: 5. CDR3 size: 15 residues. CDR3 coding DNA: TGTGCCTGGACGATAACTAGCGGGGGCTACAATGAGCAGTTCTTC. The encoded protein is CAWTITSGGYNEQFF. Full variable domain (missing parts from reference TRBV30 and TRBJ2-1): SQTIHQWPATLVQPVGSPLSLECTVEGTSNPNLYWYRQAAGRGLQLLFYSVGIGQISSEVPQNLSASRPQDRQFILSSKKLLLSDSGFYLCAWTITSGGYNEQFFGPGTRLTVL.

This clone was counted once. The CDR3 DNA reads TGTGCCAGCAGCCCCCGCGACGGGGGAGCGGAGACCCAGTACTTC. It codes for CASSPRDGGAETQYF. The chain links TRBV9 to TRBJ2-5; weak D call: TRBD2 (6 bases). CDR1 is SGDLS, CDR2 YYNGEE, per germline. The CDR3 runs 15 residues. The V end lost 4 bases, the J end lost 5 bases, and 18 bases lay between the germline ends.

This sequence joins TRBV7-9 and TRBJ1-5, with D perhaps matching TRBD1 (5 bases). Germline V lookup: CDR1 SEHNR, CDR2 FQNEAQ (reference sequence). V was trimmed by 4 bases and J by 11 bases, leaving 15 bases between them. CDR3 length: 13 residues. CDR3 coding DNA: TGTGCCAGCAGCTCAAGGGACCTCGCGACCCAGCATTTT. Residues: CASSSRDLATQHF.

V usage is TRBV30 and J usage is TRBJ1-2; no firm D call. Germline V gene sequence: CDR1 GTSNPN, CDR2 SVGIG (reference sequence). The CDR3 is 13 amino acids. V dropped 1 base and J dropped 6 bases, with 12 bases sitting between them. The CDR3 region has the DNA TGTGCCTGGAGTGAGGGCAGAATCGATGGCTACACCTTC. Its translation: CAWSEGRIDGYTF.

The chain has TRBV7-2 and TRBJ2-5; D gene unclear. Per the germline V gene, CDR1 is SGHTA and CDR2 is FQGNSA. V lost 3 bases and J lost 3, with 5 bases in between. This CDR3 comprises 12 residues. The CDR3 is CASSFGEETQYF. CDR3 in DNA: TGTGCCAGCAGCTTCGGAGAAGAGACCCAGTACTTC.

This chain joins TRBV7-8 and TRBJ1-6; 7 positions match TRBD1. V lost 4 bases and J lost 10; bases outside the gene matches: 7. This CDR3 has 14 residues. The germline V gene encodes CDR1 SGHVS and CDR2 FQNEAQ. CDR3 sequence reads: CASSSGRGRSPLHF. Here the CDR3 DNA reads TGTGCCAGCAGCTCTGGGAGGGGGCGGTCACCCCTCCACTTT. The full variable domain, rest sourced from reference TRBV7-8 and TRBJ1-6, is GAGVSQSPRYKVAKRGQDVALRCDPISGHVSLFWYQQALGQGPEFLTYFQNEAQLDKSGLPSDRFFAERPEGSVSTLKIQRTQQEDSAVYLCASSSGRGRSPLHFGNGTRLTVT.

The chain has TRBV6-5 and TRBJ2-7, with D perhaps being TRBD1 or TRBD2 (7 bases each). CDR1 is MNHEY, CDR2 SVGAGI, per germline. CDR3 length: 15 amino acids. Deletions cut 6 bases from V and 7 bases from J, with 22 bases between. The CDR3 reads CASSNSRGGIGEQYF. CDR3 sequence (DNA): TGTGCCAGCAGCAACTCCAGGGGGGGGATAGGGGAGCAGTACTTC.

Only one count was recorded for this clone. This sequence joins TRBV6-1 and TRBJ2-7; 7 bases match TRBD1. The CDR3 is 15 residues long. V was pared by 1 base and J by 5 bases, with 8 bases of the junction left unmatched. From germline, CDR1 is MNHNS and CDR2 SASEGT. The CDR3 loop reads CASSEDRGILDEQYF. Here the CDR3 DNA reads TGTGCCAGCAGTGAAGACAGGGGAATTTTGGACGAGCAGTACTTC.

J is TRBJ2-7 and V is TRBV11-2; TRBD2 might be the D (6 bases). Looked up from germline, CDR1 is SGHAT and CDR2 is FQNNGV. With 4 bases removed from V and 1 base from J, the gap between germline ends came to 11 bases. The CDR3 loop spans 14 amino acids. This CDR3 is CASSSGVLSYEQYF. As DNA, the CDR3 is TGTGCCAGCAGCTCGGGAGTCTTATCCTACGAGCAGTACTTC. Looking up the rest from reference TRBV11-2 and TRBJ2-7 gives the full variable domain: EAGVAQSPRYKIIEKRQSVAFWCNPISGHATLYWYQQILGQGPKLLIQFQNNGVVDDSQLPKDRFSAERLKGVDSTLKIQPAKLEDSAVYLCASSSGVLSYEQYFGPGTRLTVT.

The chain carries TRBV7-2 and TRBJ2-2; possible D gene TRBD2, 6 bases. The germline V gene has CDR1 SGHTA and CDR2 FQGNSA. CDR3 length equals 16 residues. The V gene lost 5 bases and the J gene lost 2 bases, with 15 bases spanning the gap. CDR3 sequence (DNA): TGTGCCAGCAGCCCGCGGGGCGGGCAAAACACCGGGGAGCTGTTTTTT. It encodes CASSPRGGQNTGELFF.

The chain recombines TRBV7-3 with TRBJ2-2, with 8 bases that match TRBD1. Germline values: CDR1 SGHTA, CDR2 FQGTGA. The CDR3 spans 16 residues. Trimming removed 6 bases from V and 1 base from J; junction bases left unmatched: 7. The CDR3 nucleotides are TGTGCCAGCAGTTTCACCGGGACAGGGAACACCGGGGAGCTGTTTTTT. Translating it yields CASSFTGTGNTGELFF.

The J gene is TRBJ2-7, the V gene TRBV2; tentatively, D is TRBD1 (6 bases). Germline V gene lookup returns CDR1 SNHLY and CDR2 FYNNEI. The germline V and J ends were trimmed by 6 bases and 3 bases, with 9 bases remaining between them. The CDR3 extends over 12 amino acids. DNA for the CDR3: TGTGCCAGCAGGGACAGTTACTACGAGCAGTACTTC. This encodes CASRDSYYEQYF.